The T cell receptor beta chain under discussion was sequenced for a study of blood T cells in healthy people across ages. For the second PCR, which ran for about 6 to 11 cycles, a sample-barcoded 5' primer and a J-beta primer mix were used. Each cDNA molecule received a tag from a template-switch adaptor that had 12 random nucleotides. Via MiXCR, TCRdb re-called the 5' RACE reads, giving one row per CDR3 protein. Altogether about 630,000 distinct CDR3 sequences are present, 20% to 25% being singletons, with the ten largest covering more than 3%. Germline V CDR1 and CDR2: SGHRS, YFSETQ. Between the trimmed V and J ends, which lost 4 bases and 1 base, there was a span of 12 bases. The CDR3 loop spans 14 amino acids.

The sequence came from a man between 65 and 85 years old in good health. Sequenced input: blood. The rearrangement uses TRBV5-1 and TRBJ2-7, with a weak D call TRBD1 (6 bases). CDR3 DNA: TGCGCCAGCAGCCCCGGACAGCGTTCCTACGAGCAGTACTTC. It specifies CASSPGQRSYEQYF.